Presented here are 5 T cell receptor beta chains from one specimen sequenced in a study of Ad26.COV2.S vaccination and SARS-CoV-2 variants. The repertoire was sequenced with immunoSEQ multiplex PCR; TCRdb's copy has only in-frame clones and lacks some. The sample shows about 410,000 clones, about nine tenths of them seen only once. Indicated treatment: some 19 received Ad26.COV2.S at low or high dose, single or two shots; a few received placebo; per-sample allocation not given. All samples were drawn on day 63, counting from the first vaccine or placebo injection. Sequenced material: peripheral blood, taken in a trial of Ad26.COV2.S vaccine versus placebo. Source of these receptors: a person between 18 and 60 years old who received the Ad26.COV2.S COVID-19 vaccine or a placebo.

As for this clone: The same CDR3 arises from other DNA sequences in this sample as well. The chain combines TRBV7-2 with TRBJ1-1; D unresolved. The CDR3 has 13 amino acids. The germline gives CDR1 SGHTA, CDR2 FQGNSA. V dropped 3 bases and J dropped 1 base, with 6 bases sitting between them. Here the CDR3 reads CASSFGGNTEAFF. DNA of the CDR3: TGTGCCAGCAGCTTTGGCGGGAACACTGAAGCTTTCTTT.

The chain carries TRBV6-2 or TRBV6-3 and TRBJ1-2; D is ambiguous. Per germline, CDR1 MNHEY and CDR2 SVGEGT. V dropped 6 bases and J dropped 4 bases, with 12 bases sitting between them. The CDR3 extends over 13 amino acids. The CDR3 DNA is TGTGCCAGCAGCCTTACCCGGGGCTATGGCTACACCTTC. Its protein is CASSLTRGYGYTF.

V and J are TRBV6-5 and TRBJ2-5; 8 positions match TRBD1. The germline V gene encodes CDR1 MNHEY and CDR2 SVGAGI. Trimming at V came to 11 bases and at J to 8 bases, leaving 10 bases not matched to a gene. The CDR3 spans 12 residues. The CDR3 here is CAGSRQGTTQYF. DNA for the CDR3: TGTGCCGGCTCAAGACAGGGGACAACCCAGTACTTC.

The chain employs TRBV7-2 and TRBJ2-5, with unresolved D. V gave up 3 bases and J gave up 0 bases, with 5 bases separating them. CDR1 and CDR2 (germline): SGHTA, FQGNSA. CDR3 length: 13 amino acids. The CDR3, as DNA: TGTGCCAGCAGCTTTCGGTACCAAGAGACCCAGTACTTC. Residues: CASSFRYQETQYF.

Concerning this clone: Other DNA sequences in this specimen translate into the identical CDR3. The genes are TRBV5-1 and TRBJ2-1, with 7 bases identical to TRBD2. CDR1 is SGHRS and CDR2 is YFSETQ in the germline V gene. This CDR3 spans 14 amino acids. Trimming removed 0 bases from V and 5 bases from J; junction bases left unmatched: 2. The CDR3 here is CASSLAAGDNEQFF. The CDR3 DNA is TGCGCCAGCAGCTTGGCTGCGGGGGACAATGAGCAGTTCTTC. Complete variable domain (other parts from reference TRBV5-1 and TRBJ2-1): KAGVTQTPRYLIKTRGQQVTLSCSPISGHRSVSWYQQTPGQGLQFLFEYFSETQRNKGNFPGRFSGRQFSNSRSEMNVSTLELGDSALYLCASSLAAGDNEQFFGPGTRLTVL.